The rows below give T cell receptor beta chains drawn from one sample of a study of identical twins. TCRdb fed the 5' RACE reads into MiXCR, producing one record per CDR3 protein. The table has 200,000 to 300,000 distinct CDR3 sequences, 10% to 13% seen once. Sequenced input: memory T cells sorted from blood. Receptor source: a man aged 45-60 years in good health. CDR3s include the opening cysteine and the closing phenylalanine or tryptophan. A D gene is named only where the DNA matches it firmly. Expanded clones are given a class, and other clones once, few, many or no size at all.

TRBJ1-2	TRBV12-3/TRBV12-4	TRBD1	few	CASSSDRVGGYTF	TGTGCCAGCAGTTCAGACAGGGTTGGTGGCTACACCTTC
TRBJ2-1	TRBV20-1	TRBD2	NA	CSARARREGRYNEQFF	TGCAGTGCTAGAGCAAGGCGGGAGGGCCGTTACAATGAGCAGTTCTTC
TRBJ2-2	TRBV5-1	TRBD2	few	CASSSGLHNTGELFF	TGCGCCAGCAGCTCGGGACTACATAACACCGGGGAGCTGTTTTTT
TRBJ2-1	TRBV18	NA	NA	CASSPWRALGTNEQFF	TGTGCCAGCTCACCTTGGCGAGCTCTGGGCACGAATGAGCAGTTCTTC
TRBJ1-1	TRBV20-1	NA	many	CSATHSGQGNTEAFF	TGCAGTGCTACCCATAGCGGGCAGGGCAACACTGAAGCTTTCTTT
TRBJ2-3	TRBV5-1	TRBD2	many	CASSFQRGSTDTQYF	TGCGCCAGCAGCTTCCAGCGGGGTAGCACAGATACGCAGTATTTT
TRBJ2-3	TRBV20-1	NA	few	CSAATLTRTDTQYF	TGCAGTGCTGCTACACTAACCCGAACAGATACGCAGTATTTT
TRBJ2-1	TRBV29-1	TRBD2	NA	CSVEECMTSGRVFRGNEQFF	TGCAGCGTTGAAGAATGTATGACTAGCGGGAGGGTTTTTCGTGGCAATGAGCAGTTCTTC
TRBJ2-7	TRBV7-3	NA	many	CASSLDTNYEQYF	TGTGCCAGCAGCTTAGACACCAACTACGAGCAGTACTTC
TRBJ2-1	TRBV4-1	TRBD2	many	CASSQGAGAGDEQFF	TGCGCCAGCAGCCAAGGAGCGGGAGCAGGTGATGAGCAGTTCTTC
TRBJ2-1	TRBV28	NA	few	CASSLGVPILIGEQFF	TGTGCCAGCAGTTTAGGAGTGCCAATTCTAATCGGTGAGCAGTTCTTC
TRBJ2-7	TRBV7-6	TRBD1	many	CASSRSGTGSSYEQYF	TGTGCCAGCAGCCGATCCGGGACAGGGTCCTCCTACGAGCAGTACTTC
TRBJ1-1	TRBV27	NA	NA	CASSLFGLNTEAFF	TGTGCCAGCAGCCTGTTCGGCCTGAACACTGAAGCTTTCTTT
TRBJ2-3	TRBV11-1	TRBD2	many	CASSLFPGGPTDTQYF	TGTGCCAGCAGCTTATTCCCGGGAGGGCCAACAGATACGCAGTATTTT
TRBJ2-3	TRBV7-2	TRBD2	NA	CASSYSGTSTDTQYF	TGTGCCAGCAGCTATAGCGGGACCAGCACAGATACGCAGTATTTT
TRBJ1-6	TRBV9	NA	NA	CASSPRGAGNSPLHF	TGTGCCAGCAGCCCGAGAGGGGCTGGTAATTCACCCCTCCACTTT
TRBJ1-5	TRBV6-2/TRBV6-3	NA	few	CASSYTQGYQPQHF	TGTGCCAGCAGTTACACCCAGGGTTATCAGCCCCAGCATTTT
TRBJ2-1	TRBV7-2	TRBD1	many	CASSSGDSTYYNEQFF	TGTGCCAGCAGCTCCGGGGACAGCACCTATTACAATGAGCAGTTCTTC
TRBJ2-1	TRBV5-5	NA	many	CASSLTDSYNEQFF	TGTGCCAGCAGCTTGACAGATTCCTACAATGAGCAGTTCTTC
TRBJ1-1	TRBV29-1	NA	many	CSVGGGGAEAFF	TGCAGCGTTGGAGGGGGGGGAGCTGAAGCTTTCTTT
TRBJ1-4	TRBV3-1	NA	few	CASSLSPGTPTEKLFF	TGTGCCAGCAGCCTCTCTCCCGGGACACCTACTGAAAAACTGTTTTTT
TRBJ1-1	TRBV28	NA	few	CASILTGRIGDTEAFF	TGTGCCAGCATTCTAACAGGGAGAATCGGAGACACTGAAGCTTTCTTT
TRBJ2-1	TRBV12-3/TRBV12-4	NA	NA	CASSLAHSGPSPEQFF	TGTGCCAGCAGTTTAGCCCATAGTGGCCCGTCTCCTGAGCAGTTCTTC
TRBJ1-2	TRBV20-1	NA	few	CSARVETGHGYTF	TGCAGTGCTAGAGTGGAGACAGGCCATGGCTACACCTTC
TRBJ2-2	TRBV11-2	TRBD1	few	CASSPGGRGSGELFF	TGTGCCAGCAGCCCAGGGGGAAGAGGCTCCGGGGAGCTGTTTTTT
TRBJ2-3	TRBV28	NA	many	CASKVGSGGTDTQYF	TGTGCCAGCAAGGTTGGGTCGGGGGGCACAGATACGCAGTATTTT
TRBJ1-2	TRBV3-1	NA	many	CASSQGLGHRDYGYTF	TGTGCCAGCAGCCAAGGTTTGGGGCACAGGGATTATGGCTACACCTTC
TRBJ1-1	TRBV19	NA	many	CASTPGENTEAFF	TGTGCCAGTACCCCGGGAGAGAACACTGAAGCTTTCTTT
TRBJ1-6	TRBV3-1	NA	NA	CASSQKGYNSPLHF	TGTGCCAGCAGCCAAAAGGGCTATAATTCACCCCTCCACTTT
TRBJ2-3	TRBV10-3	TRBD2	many	CAISAGSGGRNTQYF	TGTGCCATCAGTGCCGGGAGCGGGGGGCGGAATACGCAGTATTTT